The rows below give T cell receptor beta chains drawn from one sample of a study of CXCR3-negative and CXCR3-positive naive CD8 T cells. TCRdb re-called the 5' RACE reads and shows each CDR3 protein once, DNA omitted. The listing records around 81,000 distinct CDR3 sequences. Source material: naive CXCR3- CD8+ T cells from blood. The receptor source for this set is a human donor in good health. Some clones in this sample may be carry-over from other donors' samples. Each CDR3 is given with its conserved first and last residue.

J gene | V gene | CDR3 protein
TRBJ2-1 | TRBV5-1 | CASSLKLAGVVNEQFF
TRBJ2-1 | TRBV14 | CASSQDRSLRRGEQFF
TRBJ1-1 | TRBV29-1 | CSVIDSSPGEAFF
TRBJ2-1 | TRBV20-1 | CSASSAREDEQFF
TRBJ2-7 | TRBV7-9 | CASSPPGAGGEEQYF
TRBJ2-1 | TRBV4-3 | CASSQVGRGQFDEQFF
TRBJ2-3 | TRBV4-1 | CASSQETSGGPLYSTDTQYF
TRBJ2-7 | TRBV21-1 | CASSKAVQGRPYEQYF
TRBJ1-4 | TRBV10-3 | CAISPGEMGEKLFF
TRBJ2-1 | TRBV13 | CASSPTLRGPYNEQFF
TRBJ2-2 | TRBV5-5 | CASSLWDLDTGELFF
TRBJ2-3 | TRBV3-1 | CASSPKGGSADTQYF
TRBJ2-3 | TRBV7-9 | CASTPGLAADTQYF
TRBJ1-4 | TRBV2 | CASSAKLANEKLFF
TRBJ2-5 | TRBV7-9 | CASSSRQGLQETQYF
TRBJ2-7 | TRBV2 | CASSAAKVYEQYF
TRBJ2-7 | TRBV7-9 | CASSLSSGVWEQYF
TRBJ2-7 | TRBV12-3/TRBV12-4 | CASSLSSGTFSYEQYF
TRBJ1-1 | TRBV29-1 | CSVEQGVPAFF
TRBJ2-1 | TRBV7-9 | CASSPTGTASYNEQFF
TRBJ2-1 | TRBV29-1 | CSVPAGGSYNEQFF
TRBJ2-7 | TRBV29-1 | CSVEHRGNSYEQYF
TRBJ2-1 | TRBV3-1 | CASSQGGTYNEQFF
TRBJ2-7 | TRBV28 | CASSPGPYVQYF
TRBJ2-7 | TRBV7-6 | CASSWGQGSHYEQYF
TRBJ1-1 | TRBV5-1 | CASSLTGGLEAFF